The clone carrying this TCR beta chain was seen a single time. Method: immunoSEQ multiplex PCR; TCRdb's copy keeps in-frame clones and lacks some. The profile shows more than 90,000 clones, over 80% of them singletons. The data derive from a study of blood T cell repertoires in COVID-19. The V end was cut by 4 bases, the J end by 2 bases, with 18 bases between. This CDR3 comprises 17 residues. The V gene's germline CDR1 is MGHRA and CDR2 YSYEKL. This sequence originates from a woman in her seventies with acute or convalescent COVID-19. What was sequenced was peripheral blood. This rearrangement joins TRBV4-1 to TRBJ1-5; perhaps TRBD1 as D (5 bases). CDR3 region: CASSRLARVSGNQPQHF. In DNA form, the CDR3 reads TGCGCCAGCAGCCGGTTGGCCAGGGTATCCGGCAATCAGCCCCAGCATTTT.